The rows below give T cell receptor beta chains drawn from one sample of a study of CD8 T cells in ankylosing spondylitis. Each CDR3 protein is one row after TCRdb ran MiXCR on the 5' RACE reads. The profile shows some 700,000 distinct CDR3 sequences, around a fifth of them singletons. Sequences were obtained from blood, either unsorted or a sorted T cell fraction (not recorded which). The receptors were sampled from a male donor with ankylosing spondylitis. Each CDR3 is given with its conserved first and last residue. The order of the fields is V gene, D gene, clone size, J gene, CDR3 DNA, CDR3 protein. The D gene is left open where the match is weak. Size is stated for part of the rows, as once, few or many counts, or as a class when the clone is expanded.

TRBV7-8	NA	once	TRBJ2-3	TGTGCCAGCAGCTTAAAGGGCACCACAGATACGCAGTATTTT	CASSLKGTTDTQYF
TRBV7-9	NA	few	TRBJ2-3	TGTGCCAGCAGCCAAGTAGCGGAGGGAGATACGCAGTATTTT	CASSQVAEGDTQYF
TRBV15	NA	NA	TRBJ2-6	TGTGCCACCAGCAGAGTCTCTGGGGCCAACGTCCTGACTTTC	CATSRVSGANVLTF
TRBV9	NA	NA	TRBJ2-5	TGTGCCAGCAGCGTAAAAGGGGACGCGACCCAGTACTTC	CASSVKGDATQYF
TRBV5-1	NA	few	TRBJ2-3	TGCGCCAGCAGCCCGGACGGTGCTAGCACAGATACGCAGTATTTT	CASSPDGASTDTQYF
TRBV4-1	NA	few	TRBJ2-3	TGCGCCAGCAGCCCCCTAGCGAGACGCACAGATACGCAGTATTTT	CASSPLARRTDTQYF
TRBV20-1	TRBD2	NA	TRBJ2-7	TGCAGTGCTAGTGCTGGACAGGACGGGACTAGCGGGAGCTCCTACGAGCAGTACTTC	CSASAGQDGTSGSSYEQYF
TRBV20-1	NA	few	TRBJ1-1	TGCAGTGCTAGACTTGGACAGTCAGAAGCTTTCTTT	CSARLGQSEAFF
TRBV20-1	NA	many	TRBJ2-5	TGCAGTGCTAGTCCGATTAGCGGGACCCAGTACTTC	CSASPISGTQYF
TRBV7-8	NA	NA	TRBJ1-2	TGTGCCAGCAGCTTAGGGCCTATCTATGGCTACACCTTC	CASSLGPIYGYTF
TRBV7-6	TRBD2	many	TRBJ2-1	TGTGCCAGCAGCTCCCTCACGGGGGGGAACAATGAGCAGTTCTTC	CASSSLTGGNNEQFF
TRBV20-1	TRBD1	many	TRBJ2-1	TGCAGTGCTAGAGATCAAGGACAGGGGATTTACAATGAGCAGTTCTTC	CSARDQGQGIYNEQFF
TRBV6-1	NA	few	TRBJ2-1	TGTGCCAGCAGTGCCGCCGACTACAGCTCCTACAATGAGCAGTTCTTC	CASSAADYSSYNEQFF
TRBV20-1	NA	few	TRBJ2-1	TGCAGTGCTAGAGATTGGGTAGATTACAATGAGCAGTTCTTC	CSARDWVDYNEQFF
TRBV20-1	NA	few	TRBJ2-1	TGCAGTGCCACACTTACTAGTTACAATGAGCAGTTCTTC	CSATLTSYNEQFF
TRBV11-1	TRBD1	few	TRBJ2-3	TGTGCCAGCAGTGTCGGGACAGGGGGAGATACGCAGTATTTT	CASSVGTGGDTQYF
TRBV12-3/TRBV12-4	NA	NA	TRBJ2-3	TGTGCCAGCAGTTTTCGTTTTGGGAGATCCGTAAACACAGATACGCAGTATTTT	CASSFRFGRSVNTDTQYF
TRBV5-1	NA	NA	TRBJ2-1	TGCGCCAGCAGCTCGGGACACTTAACGGTCTTC	CASSSGHLTVF
TRBV30	NA	NA	TRBJ1-5	TGTGCCTGGAGTGTTCAAGGTCTGGGGCAGCCCCAGCATTTT	CAWSVQGLGQPQHF
TRBV27	TRBD2	NA	TRBJ2-1	TGTGCCAGCAGTTCCTCAGCGGGGAAGTCCTCCTACAATGAGCAGTTCTTC	CASSSSAGKSSYNEQFF
TRBV27	TRBD1	many	TRBJ2-7	TGTGCCAGCAGTTACGGGACAGGGGCCTACGAGCAGTACTTC	CASSYGTGAYEQYF
TRBV20-1	NA	few	TRBJ2-3	TGCAGTGCTAGTCTTCCAGTTCCAGATACGCAGTATTTT	CSASLPVPDTQYF
TRBV7-2	NA	few	TRBJ1-1	TGTGCCAGCAGCTCCTCGACAGACATAGAAAACACTGAAGCTTTCTTT	CASSSSTDIENTEAFF
TRBV12-3/TRBV12-4	NA	few	TRBJ2-4	TGTGCCAGCAGTCTTGACTTGGACATTCAGTACTTC	CASSLDLDIQYF
TRBV5-1	NA	few	TRBJ2-7	TGCGCCAGCAGCCGAACCGGGACGAACTACGAGCAGTACTTC	CASSRTGTNYEQYF
TRBV27	NA	many	TRBJ2-2	TGTGCCAGCAGTTTTGAGGTGGGACCCGGGGAGCTGTTTTTT	CASSFEVGPGELFF
TRBV12-5	NA	once	TRBJ2-5	TGTGCTAGTGGTTTGGAGGGGCCGTGGGTAGGAGAGACCCAGTACTTC	CASGLEGPWVGETQYF
TRBV5-5	TRBD2	NA	TRBJ2-7	TGTGCCAGCAGTCAGACTAGCGGGGGCTCCTACGAGCAGTACTTC	CASSQTSGGSYEQYF
TRBV7-8	NA	NA	TRBJ2-7	TGTGCCAGCAGCCAGGCAGGGGTTGAGCAGTACTTC	CASSQAGVEQYF
TRBV5-1	TRBD1	many	TRBJ1-6	TGCGCCAGCAGCTCGACCGAGCAAGGACAGGGGACCTATAATTCACCCCTCCACTTT	CASSSTEQGQGTYNSPLHF
TRBV12-3/TRBV12-4	TRBD2	few	TRBJ2-1	TGTGCCAGCAGTTTCAGTAGCGGGGGTCGTAATGAGCAGTTCTTC	CASSFSSGGRNEQFF
TRBV20-1	TRBD2	few	TRBJ2-1	TGCAGTGCTAGAGATCCTAGCGGGAGTATATATGAGCAGTTCTTC	CSARDPSGSIYEQFF
TRBV6-1	NA	NA	TRBJ2-7	TGTGCCAGCAGTACCCACCGGGACACGGCCGAGCAGTACTTC	CASSTHRDTAEQYF
TRBV28	NA	NA	TRBJ1-1	TGTGCCAGCAGTTCCTTTTCCTGGGGCACTGAAGCTTTCTTT	CASSSFSWGTEAFF
TRBV20-1	TRBD2	NA	TRBJ2-7	TGCAGTGCCTTTAGCGGGGGGAACTACGAGCAGTACTTC	CSAFSGGNYEQYF
TRBV11-2	NA	few	TRBJ2-1	TGTGCCAGCAGCTTAGGAGTAAACGCCTGGGGGGGCCACAATGAGCAGTTCTTC	CASSLGVNAWGGHNEQFF
TRBV4-1	TRBD2	NA	TRBJ2-7	TGCGCCAGCAGCCAGGAAAGCGGGAGGGTGTACGAGCAGTACTTC	CASSQESGRVYEQYF
TRBV5-1	NA	few	TRBJ2-1	TGCGCCAGCAGCCGTGACAGGACGGGTGAGCAGTTCTTC	CASSRDRTGEQFF
TRBV3-1	TRBD2	few	TRBJ2-5	TGTGCCAGCAGCCAAGGCGGGGGGGGGTCGGGAGAGACCCAGTACTTC	CASSQGGGGSGETQYF
TRBV7-6	NA	NA	TRBJ2-2	TGTGCCAGCAGCCAGGCCGCCGGGGAGCTGTTTTTT	CASSQAAGELFF
TRBV6-5	NA	once	TRBJ2-1	TGTGCCAGCAGTTATGGGAGCGAGTACAATGAGCAGTTCTTC	CASSYGSEYNEQFF
TRBV7-9	TRBD2	many	TRBJ2-7	TGTGCCAGCAGCACCCGGGGTAGCGGGAGATTGTACGAGCAGTACTTC	CASSTRGSGRLYEQYF
TRBV12-3/TRBV12-4	NA	NA	TRBJ2-7	TGTGCCAGCAGTTTTAAAACGGCCGGCGAGCAGTACTTC	CASSFKTAGEQYF
TRBV20-1	NA	NA	TRBJ1-3	TGCAGTGCACAGTACTCTGGAAACACCATATATTTT	CSAQYSGNTIYF
TRBV7-7	TRBD1	NA	TRBJ1-4	TGTGCCAGCAGCTTGACAGGGTCTCTTAATGAAAAACTGTTTTTT	CASSLTGSLNEKLFF
TRBV6-1	NA	NA	TRBJ1-6	TGTGCCAGCAGTGAAGCTAGTCGGGGAAGATCCCTCCACTTT	CASSEASRGRSLHF
TRBV15	TRBD2	NA	TRBJ2-5	TGTGCCACCAGGGGAGGACTAGGGGAGACCCAGTACTTC	CATRGGLGETQYF
TRBV6-1	NA	few	TRBJ2-3	TGTGCCAGCAGTGAAAGGCCGGGGGTCAGCACAGATACGCAGTATTTT	CASSERPGVSTDTQYF
TRBV12-3/TRBV12-4	TRBD1	NA	TRBJ2-7	TGTGCCAGCAGTCGGACTGGACAGGGCTACGAGCAGTACTTC	CASSRTGQGYEQYF
TRBV7-2	NA	few	TRBJ1-2	TGTGCCAGCAGCTTATCCTTAGAGTACCCTAACTATGGCTACACCTTC	CASSLSLEYPNYGYTF
TRBV5-1	NA	NA	TRBJ2-4	TGCGCCAGCAGCCTCCACCCGGGGTTGCAGGGTATTCAGTACTTC	CASSLHPGLQGIQYF
TRBV5-1	NA	many	TRBJ1-2	TGCGCCAGCAGCCAAACCGACCCGCGGGACTATGGCTACACCTTC	CASSQTDPRDYGYTF
TRBV28	TRBD1	few	TRBJ2-7	TGTGCCAGCAGTTTATGGGACAGGGGGCTCTACGAGCAGTACTTC	CASSLWDRGLYEQYF
TRBV30	TRBD1	NA	TRBJ1-2	TGTGCCTGGACGACAGGGAACTATGGCTACACCTTC	CAWTTGNYGYTF
TRBV29-1	NA	few	TRBJ2-2	TGCAGCGTTGGGCTGGCCGGGGAGCTGTTTTTT	CSVGLAGELFF
TRBV5-5	NA	few	TRBJ1-3	TGTGCCAGCAGCTTGCTCCGGGAAAACACCATATATTTT	CASSLLRENTIYF
TRBV2	NA	few	TRBJ1-3	TGTGCCAGCAAAGTCCGGGACACCGGGGACCAAAACACCATATATTTT	CASKVRDTGDQNTIYF
TRBV20-1	NA	few	TRBJ2-1	TGCAGTGCTACCTCACTCGCGAATGCCTACAATGAGCAGTTCTTC	CSATSLANAYNEQFF
TRBV2	NA	NA	TRBJ1-4	TGTGCCAGCAGTGAATGGCCCCAGGGTGGGGCGAATCCTAATGAAAAACTGTTTTTT	CASSEWPQGGANPNEKLFF